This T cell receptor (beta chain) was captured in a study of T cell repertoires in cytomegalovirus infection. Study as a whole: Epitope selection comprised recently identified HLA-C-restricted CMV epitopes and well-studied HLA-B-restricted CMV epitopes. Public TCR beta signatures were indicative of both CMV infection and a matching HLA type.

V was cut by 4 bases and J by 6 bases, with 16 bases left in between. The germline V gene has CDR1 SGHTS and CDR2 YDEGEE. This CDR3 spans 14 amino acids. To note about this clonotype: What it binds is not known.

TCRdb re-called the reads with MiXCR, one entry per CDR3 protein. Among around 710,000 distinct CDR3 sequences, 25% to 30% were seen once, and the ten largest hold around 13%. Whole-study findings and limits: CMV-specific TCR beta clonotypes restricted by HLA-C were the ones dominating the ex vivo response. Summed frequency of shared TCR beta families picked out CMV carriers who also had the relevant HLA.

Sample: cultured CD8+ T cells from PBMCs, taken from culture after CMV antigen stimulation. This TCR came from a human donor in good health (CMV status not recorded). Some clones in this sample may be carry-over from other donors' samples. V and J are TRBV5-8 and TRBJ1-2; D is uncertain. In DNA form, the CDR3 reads TGTGCCAGCAGCGCAGTGGCCTGGCGAGATGGCTACACCTTC. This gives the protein CASSAVAWRDGYTF.